Below are 25 T cell receptor beta chains sequenced from a single sample in a study of cytomegalovirus exposure and HLA in healthy donors. Primers included in the PCR were 60 Vbeta and 13 Jbeta primers. Here immunoSEQ multiplex PCR was the method, and the copy in TCRdb shows in-frame clones only, minus some. The repertoire includes about 140,000 clones, approximately 91% of them detected once, and 0.5% to 0.65% sits in the top ten. The source material was PBMCs. Receptors originate from a middle-aged woman in good health and CMV-seronegative.

This clone was seen only once. The chain employs TRBV9 and TRBJ1-2, with TRBD1 matching over 11 bases. V shed 4 bases, J shed 5 bases, and the junction held 4 bases outside the gene matches. The CDR3 consists of 14 residues. Germline lookup yields CDR1 SGDLS and CDR2 YYNGEE. In DNA, the CDR3 is TGTGCCAGCAGCTTCGGGACAGGGGGGTATGGCTACACCTTC. Translation: CASSFGTGGYGYTF.

The chain employs TRBV6-6 and TRBJ1-1; D is unclear. V lost 4 bases and J lost 3, with 6 bases in between. Germline V gives CDR1 MNHNY, CDR2 SVGAGI (reference sequence). This CDR3 is built from 12 residues. The CDR3: CASSSEDTEAFF. The CDR3 nucleotides are TGTGCCAGCAGTTCGGAGGACACTGAAGCTTTCTTT.

In its sample, this clone was seen a few times. V usage is TRBV7-9 and J usage is TRBJ1-1; D not resolved. CDR3 length: 13 residues. Germline V lookup: CDR1 SEHNR, CDR2 FQNEAQ (reference sequence). V lost 0 bases to trimming and J lost 5 bases, with 7 bases between them. CDR3 sequence reads: CASSLAQRTEAFF. The CDR3 DNA follows: TGTGCCAGCAGCTTAGCTCAGAGGACTGAAGCTTTCTTT.

The genes are TRBV7-9 and TRBJ2-1; TRBD2 is a possible D gene (5 bases). This CDR3 is built from 17 residues. Germline V CDR1 and CDR2: SEHNR, FQNEAQ (reference sequence). V dropped 5 bases and J dropped 5 bases, with 22 bases sitting between them. In DNA, the CDR3 is TGTGCCAGCAGCCTAGGTGGGTCTAGCCGCCATCACAATGAGCAGTTCTTC. Encoded protein: CASSLGGSSRHHNEQFF.

This rearrangement joins TRBV5-4 to TRBJ2-3; TRBD1 matches 10 bases. The CDR3 covers 16 residues. CDR1 and CDR2 from the germline V gene are SGHNT and YYREEE (reference sequence). V shed 4 bases and J 1 base; nucleotides not matched to a gene: 6. For the CDR3, the DNA is TGTGCCAGCAGCCTAAGGACAGGGGGGGGCACAGATACGCAGTATTTT. Encoded protein: CASSLRTGGGTDTQYF.

The V call is TRBV6-1, the J call TRBJ1-2; TRBD1 aligns across 8 bases. This CDR3 has 13 amino acids. Germline V gene sequence: CDR1 MNHNS, CDR2 SASEGT. The J segment lost 4 bases and the V segment lost 7 bases, leaving 5 bases of the junction unmatched. CDR3 sequence: CASTRTGLYGYTF. CDR3 DNA sequence: TGTGCCAGCACCCGGACAGGGCTCTATGGCTACACCTTC.

The J gene is TRBJ2-1, the V gene TRBV2; 15 bases map to TRBD2. The CDR3 covers 13 residues. Germline V gives CDR1 SNHLY, CDR2 FYNNEI. J was trimmed by 10 bases and V by 7 bases; bases with no gene match: 2. CDR3 residues: CASNGLAGGEQFF. The CDR3 coding sequence is TGTGCCAGCAACGGACTAGCGGGAGGGGAGCAGTTCTTC.

This chain connects TRBV5-6 to TRBJ1-1, with D hard to call. CDR1 and CDR2 (germline): SGHDT, YYEEEE. The CDR3 loop spans 12 amino acids. Trimming stripped 0 bases from V and 11 bases from J, with 11 bases between. CDR3 sequence: CASSLELSEAFF. The CDR3 DNA reads TGTGCCAGCAGCTTGGAGTTGTCGGAGGCTTTCTTT. Based on the CDR3 plus reference TRBV5-6 and TRBJ1-1, the full variable domain is DAGVTQSPTHLIKTRGQQVTLRCSPKSGHDTVSWYQQALGQGPQFIFQYYEEEERQRGNFPDRFSGHQFPNYSSELNVNALLLGDSALYLCASSLELSEAFFGQGTRLTVV.

The genes are TRBV7-9 and TRBJ2-7; 11 nucleotides align to TRBD1. This CDR3 is built from 16 residues. Looked up from germline, CDR1 is SEHNR and CDR2 is FQNEAQ (reference sequence). The V and J ends lost 4 bases and 3 bases, in that order; junction bases with no gene match: 8. The CDR3 reads CASSSNPGTGGYEQYF. The CDR3 coding sequence is TGTGCCAGCAGCTCGAATCCCGGGACAGGGGGCTACGAGCAGTACTTC.

In this sample, this clone turned up once. The chain carries TRBV7-2 and TRBJ2-3; D is undetermined. V was shortened by 4 bases and J by 0 bases, with 5 bases between the two germline ends. This CDR3 comprises 13 residues. Germline CDR1 SGHTA, CDR2 FQGNSA. In nucleotides, the CDR3 is TGTGCCAGCAGCTCCCCTAGCACAGATACGCAGTATTTT. Translated: CASSSPSTDTQYF.

The V call is TRBV9, the J call TRBJ2-7; 8 bases match TRBD1. V trimming: 0 bases; J trimming: 3 bases; junction bases outside the gene matches: 8. In germline, CDR1 is SGDLS, CDR2 YYNGEE. The CDR3 has 16 residues. In DNA, the CDR3 is TGTGCCAGCAGCGTAGACAGGACAGGGAAGTTCTACGAGCAGTACTTC. Its protein is CASSVDRTGKFYEQYF.

This clone turned up a few times. The rearrangement uses TRBV19 and TRBJ1-1, with 9 bases that match TRBD1. Losses at the gene ends were 8 bases for V and 6 bases for J; bases not matched to a gene: 16. The CDR3 totals 16 residues. The germline V gene has CDR1 LNHDA and CDR2 SQIVND (reference sequence). CDR3 amino acids: CASADNPGTGIPEAFF. CDR3 sequence (DNA): TGTGCCAGTGCCGACAATCCCGGGACAGGGATCCCTGAAGCTTTCTTT.

To note about this clone: This specimen includes other DNA sequences encoding the same CDR3. CDR3 sequence reads: CASKDGDKRAQYF. As DNA, the CDR3 is TGTGCCAGCAAAGACGGGGATAAACGGGCGCAGTATTTT. The chain recombines TRBV27 with TRBJ2-3; possibly TRBD2 for D (5 bases). Germline CDR1 reads MNHEY; CDR2 reads SMNVEV (reference sequence). The CDR3 consists of 13 residues. The ends were cut back, 7 bases at V and 10 bases at J, with 18 bases in the middle.

Written as DNA, the CDR3 is TGTGCCAGCTCTCCGGGGACAGGGGATCAGCCCCAGCATTTT. Translated: CASSPGTGDQPQHF. This rearrangement joins TRBV18 to TRBJ1-5; TRBD1 matches 10 bases. V lost 6 bases, J lost 5 bases, and 4 bases stayed unmatched. The V gene's germline CDR1 is KGHSH and CDR2 LQKENI. The CDR3 is 14 amino acids.

The rearrangement joins TRBV5-1 to TRBJ2-1; D perhaps matches TRBD2 (7 bases). From germline, CDR1 is SGHRS and CDR2 YFSETQ. The CDR3 has 17 residues. Between the trimmed V and J ends, which lost 4 bases and 0 bases, there was a span of 17 bases. The CDR3 DNA follows: TGCGCCAGCAGCCGATCGGGGGGCGGGAGCTCCTACAATGAGCAGTTCTTC. Translating gives CASSRSGGGSSYNEQFF.

V gene TRBV5-1 combines with J gene TRBJ2-1, with D possibly TRBD2 on 6 matching bases. Germline CDR1 SGHRS, CDR2 YFSETQ. Trimming stripped 2 bases from V and 8 bases from J, with 17 bases between. CDR3 size: 15 residues. The CDR3 sequence: CASSFLAEGRDEQFF. CDR3 coding DNA: TGCGCCAGCAGCTTTTTGGCGGAGGGTAGGGATGAGCAGTTCTTC.

The rearrangement links TRBV19 to TRBJ2-1; 7 nucleotides line up with TRBD2. The J segment lost 12 bases and the V segment lost 3 bases, leaving 11 bases of the junction unmatched. CDR1 LNHDA and CDR2 SQIVND come from the germline V gene (reference sequence). This CDR3 comprises 14 residues. DNA of the CDR3: TGTGCCAGTAGTATGGGACTACTAGACCTCATGCAGTTCTTC. Amino acids: CASSMGLLDLMQFF.

This chain uses TRBV4-1 with TRBJ2-1; 13 bases fit TRBD2. Germline CDR1 MGHRA, CDR2 YSYEKL. The junction had 5 bases not matched to a gene; V was cut back by 6 bases and J by 6 bases. This CDR3 comprises 15 residues. CDR3 bases: TGCGCCAGCAGGGAACTAGCGGGAGGGTTCAATGAGCAGTTCTTC. It translates to CASRELAGGFNEQFF.

J is TRBJ2-1 and V is TRBV15; D is possibly TRBD1 (6 bases). The CDR3 loop spans 16 amino acids. Trimming removed 8 bases from V and 5 bases from J, with 22 bases in between. The germline V gene encodes CDR1 LNHNV and CDR2 YYDKDF (reference sequence). CDR3 region: CATGLNWGHGHNEQFF. CDR3 coding DNA: TGTGCCACCGGGCTTAACTGGGGACACGGTCACAATGAGCAGTTCTTC.

This chain uses TRBV18 with TRBJ2-1, with 7 bases that match TRBD2. The CDR3 extends over 14 amino acids. V was pared by 3 bases and J by 5 bases, with 4 bases of the junction left unmatched. Germline-derived CDR1 and CDR2 are KGHSH and LQKENI. The CDR3 region has the DNA TGTGCCAGCTCACCGGGCCTAGCGGACAATGAGCAGTTCTTC. Protein sequence: CASSPGLADNEQFF.

The V gene is TRBV6-5, the J gene TRBJ1-4; D unclear. The CDR3 length is 16 residues. Germline CDR1 is MNHEY and CDR2 is SVGAGI. Trimming shortened V by 1 base and J by 0 bases, and 9 bases separated the two germline ends. CDR3 region: CASSYFPPATNEKLFF. For the CDR3, the DNA is TGTGCCAGCAGTTACTTTCCGCCAGCAACTAATGAAAAACTGTTTTTT.

This clone was seen a handful of times. In DNA, the CDR3 is TGTGCCAGCAGCTTGGACAGGGCTTGTGAGCAGTACTTC. Protein product: CASSLDRACEQYF. V usage is TRBV5-4 and J usage is TRBJ2-7, with a tentative D call TRBD1 (6 bases). This CDR3 contains 13 residues. The V gene's germline CDR1 is SGHNT and CDR2 YYREEE (reference sequence). Trimming removed 0 bases at V and 7 bases at J, with 11 bases between.

This CDR3 reads CASWDRATRYGYTF. CDR3 coding DNA: TGTGCCAGCTGGGACAGGGCGACCCGCTATGGCTACACCTTC. The chain uses TRBV6-5 and TRBJ1-2; 9 positions agree with TRBD1. V trimming: 8 bases; J trimming: 4 bases; junction bases outside the gene matches: 8. The CDR3 runs 14 residues. CDR1 and CDR2 from the germline V gene are MNHEY and SVGAGI.

The V gene is TRBV28, the J gene TRBJ1-6, with TRBD1 identical over 7 bases. V shed 7 bases and J 10 bases; nucleotides not matched to a gene: 10. The CDR3 is made up of 14 amino acids. Germline V lookup: CDR1 MDHEN, CDR2 SYDVKM. The chain's CDR3 is CASTFPDRDSPLHF. CDR3 sequence (DNA): TGTGCCAGCACCTTTCCAGACAGGGACTCACCCCTCCACTTT.

This chain links TRBV5-4 with TRBJ2-5, with 10 bases matching TRBD1. V dropped 0 bases and J dropped 2; count of bases not matched to a gene: 4. The CDR3 has 16 amino acids. Germline CDR1 reads SGHNT; CDR2 reads YYREEE (reference sequence). CDR3 DNA: TGTGCCAGCAGCTTGGGAGGACAGGGGGTTCAAGAGACCCAGTACTTC. Its protein is CASSLGGQGVQETQYF.